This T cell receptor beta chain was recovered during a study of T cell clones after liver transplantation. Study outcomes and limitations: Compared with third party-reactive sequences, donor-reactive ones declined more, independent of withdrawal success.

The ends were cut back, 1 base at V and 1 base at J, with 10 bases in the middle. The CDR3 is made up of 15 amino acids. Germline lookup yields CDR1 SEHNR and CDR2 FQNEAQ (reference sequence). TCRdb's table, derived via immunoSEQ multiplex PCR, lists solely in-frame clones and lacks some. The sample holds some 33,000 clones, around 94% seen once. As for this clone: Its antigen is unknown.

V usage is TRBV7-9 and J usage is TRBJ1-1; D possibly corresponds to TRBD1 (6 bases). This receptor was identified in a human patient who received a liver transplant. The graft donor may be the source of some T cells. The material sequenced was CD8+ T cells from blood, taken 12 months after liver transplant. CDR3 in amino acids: CASSLGGQRNTEAFF. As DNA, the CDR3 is TGTGCCAGCAGCTTAGGCGGACAGAGGAACACTGAAGCTTTCTTT.